This TCR beta chain was identified during a study of chemoradiotherapy in HPV16-positive cancers (dated 2022 in TCRdb). Looking at the study overall: Using functional T-cell assays on cells from a couple of HPV16-positive patients, the researchers defined candidate HPV-specific T-cell clones and common TCR motifs. The study asked whether T-cell immunity to the HPV oncoproteins E6 and E7 changes during chemoradiotherapy and whether this immunity affects survival. The candidate HPV-specific TCRs and motifs were then tracked in TCR repertoires from under 100 patients with HPV-related cancers. Study-wide findings and limitations: Improved recurrence-free survival in HPV16-positive patients was associated with expansion of HPV-responsive T cells during chemoradiotherapy. Only a couple of HPV16-positive patients were used to derive the functional definition of HPV-specific T cells, and the survival association was reported for HPV16-positive patients. Expansion of candidate HPV-specific clones and E7-related TCR motifs was observed in the tumor microenvironment during treatment, whereas no such expansion was observed for non-HPV-specific T cells.

Points on this clone: The antigen it binds to is not known. One base away there is no much larger clone; base qualities are not given.

V is shortened by 7 bases, J by 1 base, and the region joining them spans 10 bases. The germline V gene encodes CDR1 SQVTM and CDR2 ANQGSEA. Spanning cysteine to phenylalanine, the CDR3 consists of 12 amino acids. Only the CDR3 DNA is retained, 36 bases long and in frame from the first base. The method behind the library was the immunoSEQ multiplex PCR assay. The table was pulled from immuneACCESS by TCRdb, which kept in-frame rearrangements only. Such tables lose some clones; where checked, under half of the loss comes from unresolved V genes, and the rest has no known cause. In all, the sample holds more than 35,000 clones, and roughly 77% of those were seen once. About 5.5% of the sample rests with the top ten. Because repertoires were sampled repeatedly during chemoradiotherapy, clonal expansion in the tumor microenvironment could be followed.

This clonotype was obtained from a human donor with HPV-associated anogenital cancer. The V gene is TRBV29-1 and the J gene is TRBJ1-2, with no D gene named confidently. The starting material was blood, obtained from a patient who underwent chemoradiotherapy. The nucleotides read TGCAGCGCCGTGGATGATAACTATGGCTACACCTTC. This encodes CSAVDDNYGYTF.